The rows below give T cell receptor beta chains drawn from one sample of a study of shared clonotypes between healthy human individuals. TCRdb's table, derived via immunoSEQ multiplex PCR, lists solely in-frame clones and lacks some. There are about 1.1 million clones in the sample; 60% to 85% occur only once, and roughly 0.9% lies in the top ten. Specimen: memory CD4+ T cells from PBMCs. The receptors shown here come from a man between 18 and 29 years old in good health. Some clones in this sample may be carry-over from other donors' samples. The CDR3 runs from the conserved cysteine through the conserved F or W. The D gene is left open where the match is weak. Where a row states a size, it is once, few, many or the class of an expanded clone; other rows omit it.

V gene,clone size,J gene,D gene,CDR3 length,CDR3 DNA,CDR3 protein
TRBV19,few,TRBJ2-5,TRBD1,14,TGTGCCAGTAGCCCTACAGGGGGACGGGAGACCCAGTACTTC,CASSPTGGRETQYF
TRBV29-1,NA,TRBJ2-5,TRBD1,14,TGCAGCGTTGGCTGGGACAGGGGGCGGGCGACCCAGTACTTC,CSVGWDRGRATQYF
TRBV7-3,NA,TRBJ2-3,TRBD2,18,TGTGCCAGCAGCTTAAGGGGGACTAGCGGGATCAGAGGAGATACGCAGTATTTT,CASSLRGTSGIRGDTQYF
TRBV6-5,NA,TRBJ2-5,NA,15,TGTGCCAGCACCGATCTCTCCGCAGGGCCAGAGACCCAGTACTTC,CASTDLSAGPETQYF
TRBV19,NA,TRBJ2-5,TRBD1,17,TGTGCCAGTAGTCTATTACCGGGACAGGGGGCGTCAGGGACCCAGTACTTC,CASSLLPGQGASGTQYF
TRBV29-1,NA,TRBJ2-1,TRBD1,14,TGCAGCGTTGAAGCGGCAGGGGGCCGGTGGGAGCAGTTCTTC,CSVEAAGGRWEQFF
TRBV14,NA,TRBJ1-2,NA,14,TGTGCCAGCAGCCGGACCGCAGCTAACTATGGCTACACCTTC,CASSRTAANYGYTF
TRBV7-9,NA,TRBJ2-5,TRBD1,14,TGTGCCAGCATACGACCCGGGACAGAAGAGACCCAGTACTTC,CASIRPGTEETQYF
TRBV5-1,once,TRBJ2-5,TRBD2,16,TGCGCCAGCAGCCCAATAGCGGGAGTAAGTTGGGAGACCCAGTACTTC,CASSPIAGVSWETQYF
TRBV18,NA,TRBJ2-3,TRBD2,13,TGTGCCAGCAACTCACTAGCGGAGGGATCGCAGTATTTT,CASNSLAEGSQYF
TRBV5-6,few,TRBJ2-6,TRBD1,16,TGTGCCAGCAGCTTGGCCAGGGGGACTGGGGCCAACGTCCTGACTTTC,CASSLARGTGANVLTF
TRBV11-2,NA,TRBJ2-3,TRBD2,15,TGTGCCAGCAGCCTCAGCGGGGGCCGGGGAGATACGCAGTATTTT,CASSLSGGRGDTQYF
TRBV28,few,TRBJ2-2,NA,15,TGTGCCAGCAGTTTCGCGGCCTGGGGCACCGGGGAGCTGTTTTTT,CASSFAAWGTGELFF
TRBV7-3,NA,TRBJ2-2,NA,13,TGTGCCAGCAGCTCGATTAACACCGGGGAGCTGTTTTTT,CASSSINTGELFF
TRBV6-1,few,TRBJ1-2,TRBD1,14,TGTGCCAGCAGTGGAAGACAGGGGTTGGAAGGCTACACCTTC,CASSGRQGLEGYTF
TRBV7-6,NA,TRBJ2-7,TRBD1,16,TGTGCCAGCAGCGCCTTATACAGGGGTGGCTCCTACGAGCAGTACTTC,CASSALYRGGSYEQYF
TRBV5-4,NA,TRBJ1-2,NA,14,TGTGCCAGCAGCTTGGATCCAGGGGACTATGGCTACACCTTC,CASSLDPGDYGYTF
TRBV10-3,NA,TRBJ2-7,NA,16,TGTGCCATCAGTGAGGAAGGGGGGAGGATCTCCTACGAGCAGTACTTC,CAISEEGGRISYEQYF
TRBV5-1,NA,TRBJ1-2,NA,13,TGCGCCAGCAAGCGGCAGGGGATCGATGGCTACACCTTC,CASKRQGIDGYTF
TRBV10-3,once,TRBJ2-7,TRBD2,14,TGTGCCATCAGCATTAGCGGGGGGGATGACGAGCAGTACTTC,CAISISGGDDEQYF
TRBV16,few,TRBJ1-1,NA,12,TGTGCCAGCAGCCCGGGACCGCGAAAAGCTTTCTTT,CASSPGPRKAFF
TRBV28,NA,TRBJ1-1,NA,14,TGTGCCAGCAGACGGACTGGTATGAACACTGAAGCTTTCTTT,CASRRTGMNTEAFF
TRBV15,NA,TRBJ2-4,TRBD1,17,TGTGCCACCAGCAGAAGTCCCGGGACAGGGACTAAAAACATTCAGTACTTC,CATSRSPGTGTKNIQYF
TRBV7-9,NA,TRBJ1-2,TRBD1,14,TGTGCCAGCAGCTTCAGGGGACAGGGGTATGGCTACACCTTC,CASSFRGQGYGYTF
TRBV6-5,NA,TRBJ2-7,NA,14,TGTGCCAGCAGGGGTGGTCAGGGTTTCTACGAGCAGTACTTC,CASRGGQGFYEQYF
TRBV4-2,NA,TRBJ2-5,NA,13,TGTGCCAGCAGCCAAGATGATACCGTGGCCCAGTACTTC,CASSQDDTVAQYF
TRBV11-2,NA,TRBJ2-2,TRBD2,16,TGTGCCAGTCTAAGACTGCGGGAGGGAGGGACCGGGGAGCTGTTTTTT,CASLRLREGGTGELFF
TRBV30,NA,TRBJ1-1,TRBD1,13,TGTGCCTGGACGGGACAGATTAACACTGAAGCTTTCTTT,CAWTGQINTEAFF
TRBV28,NA,TRBJ1-1,NA,12,TGTGCCAGCAGTGGCGGGTTTATAGAAGCTTTCTTT,CASSGGFIEAFF
TRBV28,NA,TRBJ2-7,NA,15,TGTGCCAGCAGTTCTGGAGTCGAGGGCGACTATGAGCAGTACTTC,CASSSGVEGDYEQYF
TRBV6-1,NA,TRBJ1-5,NA,13,TGTGCCAGCAGTGAAATGGCGGACCAGCCCCAGCATTTT,CASSEMADQPQHF
TRBV2,few,TRBJ2-5,NA,13,TGTGCCAGCAGTGTGATCCTTCAGGAGACCCAGTACTTC,CASSVILQETQYF
TRBV28,once,TRBJ2-7,TRBD2,15,TGTGCCAGCAGTTCTAGCGGGAGGGACTCCTACGAGCAGTACTTC,CASSSSGRDSYEQYF
TRBV28,once,TRBJ2-7,NA,14,TGTGCCAGCACCACTCGGGCAGGTTCCTACGAGCAGTACTTC,CASTTRAGSYEQYF
TRBV11-2,NA,TRBJ2-1,NA,19,TGTGCCAGCAGCCAGCCCCCGGGGACCGACCACATCTCCTACAATGAGCAGTTCTTC,CASSQPPGTDHISYNEQFF
TRBV7-8,many,TRBJ1-1,NA,15,TGTGCCAGCAGCCCTATCTATCCCTCGAACACTGAAGCTTTCTTT,CASSPIYPSNTEAFF
TRBV5-1,few,TRBJ2-2,NA,16,TGCGCCAGCAGCTTCCAGGGACCTTCGAACACCGGGGAGCTGTTTTTT,CASSFQGPSNTGELFF
TRBV4-1,NA,TRBJ2-7,NA,16,TGCGCCAGCAGCCAAGGGGGGGCTACCAACTCCTACGAGCAGTACTTC,CASSQGGATNSYEQYF
TRBV27,NA,TRBJ1-2,NA,15,TGTGCCAGCAGTTTCCAGGGGTATGCTAACTATGGCTACACCTTC,CASSFQGYANYGYTF
TRBV27,NA,TRBJ2-1,TRBD2,16,TGTGCCAGCAGTTCTTTTAGCGGGGGCGTCCACAATGAGCAGTTCTTC,CASSSFSGGVHNEQFF
TRBV6-5,NA,TRBJ2-7,TRBD1,15,TGTGCCAGCAGTTACCCGGACAGGGGGCCCAACGAGCAGTACTTC,CASSYPDRGPNEQYF
TRBV5-6,NA,TRBJ2-1,TRBD1,16,TGTGCCAGCAGCCCGTACAGGGGTATCACCTACAATGAGCAGTTCTTC,CASSPYRGITYNEQFF
TRBV19,NA,TRBJ2-6,NA,18,TGTGCCAGTAGTATAGCCGCGGCAAGCCTCTCTGGGGCCAACGTCCTGACTTTC,CASSIAAASLSGANVLTF
TRBV27,NA,TRBJ2-7,TRBD2,15,TGTGCCAGCAGTTTATCGGCTAGCGGGTGGGATGAGCAGTACTTC,CASSLSASGWDEQYF
TRBV6-1,NA,TRBJ2-1,TRBD2,16,TGTGCCAGCAGTGGACTACTAGCGGGAGGGTACAATGAGCAGTTCTTC,CASSGLLAGGYNEQFF
TRBV7-3,NA,TRBJ2-2,NA,15,TGTGCCAGCAGCTTTGTAGGGGGATGGACCGGGGAGCTGTTTTTT,CASSFVGGWTGELFF